The 23 T cell receptor beta chains listed next were all sequenced from one sample in a study of T cell repertoires in cytomegalovirus infection. MiXCR was run by TCRdb on the reads, yielding one entry per CDR3 protein. The profile shows some 240,000 distinct CDR3 sequences, 15% to 20% of them singletons. The sample was CD8+ T cells from PBMCs. The receptors here all came from a human donor in good health (CMV status not recorded). Some clones in this sample may be carry-over from other donors' samples.

This clonotype has a handful of counts. This chain uses TRBV20-1 with TRBJ1-1; D perhaps matches TRBD1 (5 bases). V gave up 2 bases and J gave up 2 bases, with 18 bases separating them. This CDR3 has 16 residues. From germline, CDR1 is DFQATT and CDR2 SNEGSKA (reference sequence). The CDR3 protein is CSARTRFGGLNTEAFF. The CDR3 bases are TGCAGTGCTAGAACCCGCTTTGGGGGATTAAACACTGAAGCTTTCTTT.

In this sample, this clonotype turned up many times. The V gene is TRBV6-6, the J gene TRBJ1-1, with unresolved D. Germline V CDR1 and CDR2: MNHNY, SVGAGI (reference sequence). Trimming removed 2 bases at V and 6 bases at J, with 10 bases between. This CDR3 region has 13 residues. CDR3 residues: CASSYPGRSEAFF. For the CDR3, the DNA is TGTGCCAGCAGTTACCCCGGACGGTCTGAAGCTTTCTTT.

The V and J genes are TRBV10-3 and TRBJ1-5; no reliable D call. Germline V gives CDR1 ENHRY, CDR2 SYGVKD. The CDR3 covers 14 residues. V lost 3 bases and J lost 8, with 14 bases in between. For the CDR3, the DNA is TGTGCCATCAGTGATGTACGCAGGATGGAGCCCCAGCATTTT. Residues: CAISDVRRMEPQHF.

This clonotype was recorded at least ten times. The chain uses TRBV7-9 and TRBJ1-2, with D unresolved. Between the trimmed V and J ends, which lost 5 bases and 14 bases, there was a span of 15 bases. The CDR3 spans 11 residues. In germline, CDR1 is SEHNR, CDR2 FQNEAQ (reference sequence). The CDR3 coding sequence is TGTGCCAGCAGCCAGCCACGGGAGAAGACCTTC. This sequence encodes CASSQPREKTF.

The table lists this clonotype with many counts. The J gene is TRBJ1-3, the V gene TRBV7-9; D ambiguous. The germline CDR1 and CDR2 sequences are SEHNR and FQNEAQ (reference sequence). The CDR3 runs 15 residues. With 1 base removed from V and 2 bases from J, the gap between germline ends came to 9 bases. In DNA form, the CDR3 reads TGTGCCAGCAGCTTAGGAGGTTGGACTGGAAACACCATATATTTT. Protein: CASSLGGWTGNTIYF.

There are many counts of this clonotype. The chain links TRBV6-4 to TRBJ2-3; no definite D call. The CDR3 runs to 14 residues. Germline CDR1 is MRHNA and CDR2 is SNTAGT. V lost 5 bases, J lost 0 bases, and 9 bases lay in between. CDR3 in DNA: TGTGCCAGCAGTCCCCGGCCAAGCACAGATACGCAGTATTTT. Translated: CASSPRPSTDTQYF.

This clonotype has only a few counts. The chain has TRBV28 and TRBJ1-2; D possibly corresponds to TRBD1 (5 bases). The germline V gene encodes CDR1 MDHEN and CDR2 SYDVKM. CDR3 length equals 16 residues. V was clipped by 4 bases and J by 5 bases, with 20 bases between them. CDR3 loop: CASSSPPGVPLYGYTF. The CDR3 nucleotides read TGTGCCAGCAGTTCACCTCCGGGGGTACCCTTATATGGCTACACCTTC.

The J gene is TRBJ2-1, the V gene TRBV5-4; D may be TRBD1 or TRBD2 (5 bases each). The V and J ends lost 6 bases and 10 bases respectively, with 11 bases between them. CDR1 is SGHNT and CDR2 is YYREEE in the germline V gene (reference sequence). This CDR3 spans 11 amino acids. The CDR3 DNA follows: TGTGCCAGCAAGAGGGGACGCGAGCAGTTCTTC. Amino acids: CASKRGREQFF. Combining the CDR3 with reference TRBV5-4 and TRBJ2-1 gives the whole variable domain ETGVTQSPTHLIKTRGQQVTLRCSSQSGHNTVSWYQQALGQGPQFIFQYYREEENGRGNFPPRFSGLQFPNYSSELNVNALELDDSALYLCASKRGREQFFGPGTRLTVL.

The CDR3, as DNA: TGTGCCAGCCGTCTGTTTCCGGGGGCAGTCACCTACGAGCAGTACTTC. It is translated as CASRLFPGAVTYEQYF. The V and J genes are TRBV6-1 and TRBJ2-7; D might be TRBD1 or TRBD2, each matching 6 bases. Per germline, CDR1 MNHNS and CDR2 SASEGT. CDR3 length: 16 amino acids. Between the trimmed V and J ends, which lost 8 bases and 2 bases, there was a span of 22 bases.

This clonotype was seen at least ten times. This rearrangement joins TRBV20-1 to TRBJ1-5; the D is unclear. The germline V gene encodes CDR1 DFQATT and CDR2 SNEGSKA (reference sequence). CDR3 length: 16 residues. Trimming pared 3 bases from V and 4 bases from J, leaving 19 bases between. CDR3 DNA sequence: TGCAGTGCTAGGGAAATTCGGGGTTTTGGGAATCAGCCCCAGCATTTT. It is translated as CSAREIRGFGNQPQHF.

The chain uses TRBV18 and TRBJ2-7; 7 bases are a match to TRBD2. The CDR3 has 16 amino acids. Germline-derived CDR1 and CDR2 are KGHSH and LQKENI. Trimming at V came to 0 bases and at J to 0 bases, leaving 5 bases not matched to a gene. This CDR3 reads CASSPPLGEGSYEQYF. The CDR3 DNA reads as TGTGCCAGCTCACCACCCCTGGGGGAGGGCTCCTACGAGCAGTACTTC.

The rearrangement joins TRBV6-2 or TRBV6-3 to TRBJ1-5, with unresolved D. Germline V gives CDR1 MNHEY, CDR2 SVGEGT. Trimming pared 2 bases from V and 0 bases from J, leaving 5 bases between. CDR3 length: 14 residues. The CDR3 spells CASSYLYSNQPQHF. In DNA form, the CDR3 reads TGTGCCAGCAGTTACCTGTATAGCAATCAGCCCCAGCATTTT.

This clonotype has a count of ten or more. The chain employs TRBV7-8 and TRBJ1-1; 7 bases line up with TRBD1. This CDR3 contains 15 residues. In germline, CDR1 is SGHVS, CDR2 FQNEAQ. V was clipped by 4 bases and J by 6 bases; unmatched bases: 11. CDR3 region: CASSWGAGGIAEAFF. Written as DNA, the CDR3 is TGTGCCAGCAGCTGGGGGGCAGGGGGGATCGCTGAAGCTTTCTTT. The full variable domain, completed using reference TRBV7-8 and TRBJ1-1, is GAGVSQSPRYKVAKRGQDVALRCDPISGHVSLFWYQQALGQGPEFLTYFQNEAQLDKSGLPSDRFFAERPEGSVSTLKIQRTQQEDSAVYLCASSWGAGGIAEAFFGQGTRLTVV.

This clonotype was seen a few times. The chain links TRBV20-1 to TRBJ2-1; 9 bases map to TRBD2. Trimming at V came to 5 bases and at J to 2 bases, leaving 7 bases not matched to a gene. Germline-derived CDR1 and CDR2 are DFQATT and SNEGSKA (reference sequence). The CDR3 totals 15 residues. This CDR3 is CSARNLAGTYNEQFF. DNA of the CDR3: TGCAGTGCTCGTAATCTAGCGGGGACCTACAATGAGCAGTTCTTC.

This clonotype was seen a few times. The CDR3 nucleotides are TGCAGCGTGGGACAGGGGGATCATGAGCAGTTCTTC. Protein sequence: CSVGQGDHEQFF. This chain links TRBV29-1 with TRBJ2-1, with 11 nucleotides matching TRBD1. The germline V gene has CDR1 SQVTM and CDR2 ANQGSEA. The CDR3 is 12 residues long. Unmatched junction bases numbered 3, after V lost 6 bases and J lost 8 bases.

V and J are TRBV5-1 and TRBJ2-7; tentative D call: TRBD1 (6 bases). V lost 0 bases to trimming and J lost 3 bases, with 13 bases between them. CDR1 is SGHRS, CDR2 YFSETQ, per germline. The CDR3 has 15 residues. The CDR3 DNA sequence: TGCGCCAGCAGCTTGGACAGGACAGAATACTACGAGCAGTACTTC. It yields the protein CASSLDRTEYYEQYF. Supplemented by reference TRBV5-1 and TRBJ2-7, the full variable domain reads KAGVTQTPRYLIKTRGQQVTLSCSPISGHRSVSWYQQTPGQGLQFLFEYFSETQRNKGNFPGRFSGRQFSNSRSEMNVSTLELGDSALYLCASSLDRTEYYEQYFGPGTRLTVT.

This clonotype was seen a few times. V gene TRBV5-6 combines with J gene TRBJ2-7; no clear D. There are 14 residues in the CDR3. Germline lookup yields CDR1 SGHDT and CDR2 YYEEEE. V lost 6 bases to trimming and J lost 2 bases, with 15 bases between them. This chain's CDR3 is CASTRVGDTYEQYF. DNA for the CDR3: TGTGCCAGCACCCGGGTTGGAGATACCTACGAGCAGTACTTC.

This clonotype was counted many times. The V call is TRBV4-1, the J call TRBJ2-1; perhaps D is TRBD1 or TRBD2 (5 bases each). Trimming removed 0 bases from V and 9 bases from J, with 15 bases in between. Germline CDR1 is MGHRA and CDR2 is YSYEKL. This CDR3 has 15 residues. CDR3 in amino acids: CASSQEGTSAGEQFF. For the CDR3, the DNA is TGCGCCAGCAGCCAAGAGGGGACCTCCGCCGGTGAGCAGTTCTTC.

This clonotype was seen ten or more times. The chain couples TRBV7-8 to TRBJ1-1; TRBD1 matches at 7 bases. V shed 8 bases, J shed 1 base, and the junction held 7 bases outside the gene matches. Germline CDR1 is SGHVS and CDR2 is FQNEAQ. The CDR3 sequence is 14 residues long. The CDR3 DNA follows: TGTGCCAGCGGCCAGGGGGGGGAGAACACTGAAGCTTTCTTT. This sequence encodes CASGQGGENTEAFF.

This clonotype was detected many times. V gene TRBV6-4 combines with J gene TRBJ2-7; maybe TRBD2 (6 bases). Germline CDR1 is MRHNA and CDR2 is SNTAGT. The CDR3 is made up of 13 amino acids. V lost 2 bases and J lost 4, with 9 bases in between. The CDR3 here is CASSDRGLYEQYF. The CDR3 nucleotides read TGTGCCAGCAGTGACCGGGGACTTTACGAGCAGTACTTC.

V gene TRBV20-1 combines with J gene TRBJ1-1; the D gene is possibly TRBD1 (5 bases). V dropped 1 base and J dropped 6 bases, with 21 bases sitting between them. Germline CDR1 reads DFQATT; CDR2 reads SNEGSKA (reference sequence). The CDR3 totals 16 residues. CDR3 nucleotides: TGCAGTGCTAGAGTAGGCCAGGGTAAGGGCAACGCTGAAGCTTTCTTT. Protein: CSARVGQGKGNAEAFF.

This clonotype has at least ten counts. This sequence joins TRBV7-2 and TRBJ1-1; the D is unclear. The V gene lost 3 bases and the J gene lost 0 bases, with 11 bases spanning the gap. CDR1 SGHTA and CDR2 FQGNSA come from the germline V gene. The length of the CDR3 is 15 residues. The CDR3 here is CASSLSRTLNTEAFF. The CDR3 nucleotides are TGTGCCAGCAGCTTGAGTCGGACTCTGAACACTGAAGCTTTCTTT.

V is TRBV20-1 and J is TRBJ2-3; 11 nucleotides agree with TRBD2. Per the germline V gene, CDR1 is DFQATT and CDR2 is SNEGSKA (reference sequence). The CDR3 loop spans 14 amino acids. The V segment lost 4 bases and the J segment 2 bases; nucleotides outside the gene matches: 2. CDR3 loop: CSATGLAATDTQYF. DNA of the CDR3: TGCAGTGCTACGGGACTAGCGGCCACAGATACGCAGTATTTT.